This T cell receptor beta chain was identified in a study of cytomegalovirus exposure and HLA in healthy donors. Germline V gives CDR1 SGHAT, CDR2 FQNNGV. The CDR3 length is 15 residues. V lost 3 bases to trimming and J lost 3 bases; unmatched junction nucleotides: 5. On this clone: The same CDR3 can be traced to other DNA sequences in this sample.

Both 60 Vbeta primers and 13 Jbeta primers went into the PCR. Profiled with immunoSEQ multiplex PCR; TCRdb holds only in-frame clones, not every one. The table includes approximately 140,000 clones, 78% detected once. The receptor comes from a woman aged 18-30 years in good health and CMV-seronegative. The rearrangement links TRBV11-2 to TRBJ2-1, with 7 bases identical to TRBD2. The specimen was PBMCs. CDR3 in amino acids: CASSFSGGGYNEQFF. The CDR3 DNA sequence: TGTGCCAGCAGCTTTTCGGGGGGAGGCTACAATGAGCAGTTCTTC.